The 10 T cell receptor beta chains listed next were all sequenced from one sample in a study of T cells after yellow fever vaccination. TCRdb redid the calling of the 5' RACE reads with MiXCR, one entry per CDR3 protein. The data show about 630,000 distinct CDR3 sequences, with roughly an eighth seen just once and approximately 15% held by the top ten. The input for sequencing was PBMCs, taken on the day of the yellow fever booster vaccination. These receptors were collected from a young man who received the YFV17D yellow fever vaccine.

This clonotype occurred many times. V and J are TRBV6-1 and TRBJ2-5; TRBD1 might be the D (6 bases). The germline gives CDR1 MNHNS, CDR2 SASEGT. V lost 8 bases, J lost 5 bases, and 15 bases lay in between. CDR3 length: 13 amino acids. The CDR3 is CASEKDRRETQYF. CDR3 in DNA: TGTGCCAGCGAAAAGGACAGACGGGAGACCCAGTACTTC.

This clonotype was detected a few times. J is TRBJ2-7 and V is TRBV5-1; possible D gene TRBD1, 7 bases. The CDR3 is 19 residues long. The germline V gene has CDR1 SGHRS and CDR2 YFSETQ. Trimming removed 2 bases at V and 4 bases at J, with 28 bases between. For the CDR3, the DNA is TGCGCCAGCAGCTTTCGAGGGACAGCTGTCGGGACTGATGAGTACGAGCAGTACTTC. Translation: CASSFRGTAVGTDEYEQYF.

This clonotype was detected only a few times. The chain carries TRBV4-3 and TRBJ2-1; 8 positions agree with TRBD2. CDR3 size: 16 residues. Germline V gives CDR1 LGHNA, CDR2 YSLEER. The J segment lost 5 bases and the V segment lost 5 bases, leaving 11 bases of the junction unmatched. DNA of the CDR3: TGCGCCAGCAGCTTTACAAAGCGGGAGTCGGACAATGAGCAGTTCTTC. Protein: CASSFTKRESDNEQFF.

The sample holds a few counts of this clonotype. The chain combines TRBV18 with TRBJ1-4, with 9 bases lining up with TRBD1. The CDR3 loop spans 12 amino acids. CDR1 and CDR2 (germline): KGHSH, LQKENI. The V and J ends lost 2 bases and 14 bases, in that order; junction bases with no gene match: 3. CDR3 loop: CASSPGTGPLFF. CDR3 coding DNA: TGTGCCAGCTCACCAGGGACAGGGCCGCTGTTTTTT.

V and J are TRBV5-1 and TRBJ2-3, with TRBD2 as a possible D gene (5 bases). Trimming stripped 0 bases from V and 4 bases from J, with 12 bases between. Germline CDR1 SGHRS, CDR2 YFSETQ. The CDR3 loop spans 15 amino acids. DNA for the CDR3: TGCGCCAGCAGCTTGGCCCCGGGAAACCCAGATACGCAGTATTTT. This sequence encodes CASSLAPGNPDTQYF. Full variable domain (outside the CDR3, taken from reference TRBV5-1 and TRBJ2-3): KAGVTQTPRYLIKTRGQQVTLSCSPISGHRSVSWYQQTPGQGLQFLFEYFSETQRNKGNFPGRFSGRQFSNSRSEMNVSTLELGDSALYLCASSLAPGNPDTQYFGPGTRLTVL.

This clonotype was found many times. The CDR3 DNA sequence: TGTGCCAGCAACCAGGGGACCGGGGAGCTGTTTTTT. Protein sequence: CASNQGTGELFF. The rearrangement uses TRBV5-6 and TRBJ2-2, with TRBD1 as a possible D gene (6 bases). The CDR3 consists of 12 residues. Germline CDR1 SGHDT, CDR2 YYEEEE. V was shortened by 6 bases and J by 5 bases, with 8 bases between the two germline ends.

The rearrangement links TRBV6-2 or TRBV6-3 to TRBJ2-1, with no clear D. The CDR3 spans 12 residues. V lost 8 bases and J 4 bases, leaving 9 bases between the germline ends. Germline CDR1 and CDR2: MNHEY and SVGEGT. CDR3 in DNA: TGTGCCAGCTGGGCAGGTTACAATGAGCAGTTCTTC. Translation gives CASWAGYNEQFF.

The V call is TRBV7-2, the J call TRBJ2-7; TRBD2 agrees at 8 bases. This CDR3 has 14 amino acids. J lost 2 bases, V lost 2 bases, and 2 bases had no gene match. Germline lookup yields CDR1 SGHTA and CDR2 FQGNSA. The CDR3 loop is CASSLNGRAYEQYF. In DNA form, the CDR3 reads TGTGCCAGCAGCTTAAACGGGAGGGCCTACGAGCAGTACTTC. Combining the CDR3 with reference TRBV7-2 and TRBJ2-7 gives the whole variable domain GAGVSQSPSNKVTEKGKDVELRCDPISGHTALYWYRQSLGQGLEFLIYFQGNSAPDKSGLPSDRFSAERTGGSVSTLTIQRTQQEDSAVYLCASSLNGRAYEQYFGPGTRLTVT.

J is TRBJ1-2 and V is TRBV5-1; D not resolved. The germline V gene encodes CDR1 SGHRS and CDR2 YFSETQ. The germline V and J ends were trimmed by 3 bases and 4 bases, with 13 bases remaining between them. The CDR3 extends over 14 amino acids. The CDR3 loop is CASSSGAGTYGYTF. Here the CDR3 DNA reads TGCGCCAGCAGCTCGGGAGCAGGTACCTATGGCTACACCTTC.

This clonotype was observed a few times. The CDR3 reads CSAKGRAGDGETQYF. The CDR3 coding sequence is TGCAGTGCTAAGGGCCGGGCGGGAGATGGGGAGACCCAGTACTTC. The chain combines TRBV20-1 with TRBJ2-5; TRBD2 aligns across 7 bases. The germline gives CDR1 DFQATT, CDR2 SNEGSKA (reference sequence). Losses at the gene ends were 4 bases for V and 5 bases for J; bases not matched to a gene: 13. CDR3 length: 15 amino acids.